This TCR beta chain was observed in a study of blood T cell repertoires in COVID-19. Study-wide background: Samples taken during acute and convalescent COVID-19 were collected in the United States, Italy and Spain. T cells, B-cell-depleted T cells, or PBMCs provided the cDNA or gDNA that served as material.

The CDR3 extends over 16 amino acids. The V segment lost 1 base and the J segment 4 bases; nucleotides outside the gene matches: 5. Germline V CDR1 and CDR2: SGHTA, FQGTGA. Method: immunoSEQ multiplex PCR; TCRdb's copy keeps in-frame clones and lacks some. The repertoire holds 70,000 to 80,000 clones, roughly three quarters seen once, with approximately 12% in the top ten. Sequencing input: peripheral blood. This TCR was recovered from a human donor in a cohort sampled during active COVID-19. The J gene is TRBJ2-1, the V gene TRBV7-3, with 9 positions matching TRBD2. The CDR3 nucleotides read TGTGCCAGCAGCTTAAGTCCTAGCGGGGAGTACAATGAGCAGTTCTTC. It specifies CASSLSPSGEYNEQFF.